The present T cell receptor (beta chain) was sequenced within a study of control samples from healthy donors and cancer patients (dated by TCRdb to 2018 to 2020). In the case of this clone: No cognate antigen has been identified for it. Per-base quality was not reported, and no clone a single base away is much larger than it.

Library preparation used the immunoSEQ multiplex PCR assay. The immuneACCESS repertoire file appears here via TCRdb, limited to in-frame rearrangements. These files lack a portion of the clones; in checked studies, under half of the deficit traces to unresolved V genes, and the cause of the others is not known. This sample is represented by more than 140,000 clones; roughly 89% of them were singletons. The ten biggest clones cover under 9% of the sample. A distance of 10 bases separates the germline ends of V and J, which lose 5 bases and 0 bases respectively. CDR1 LNHDA and CDR2 SQIVND are derived from the germline V gene (reference sequence). The CDR3 goes from the cysteine to the phenylalanine over 14 residues. The kept DNA is CDR3 alone, 42 bases in frame from the first base.

The TCR comes from a man aged 18 to 30 in good health. The rearranged segments are TRBV19 and TRBJ1-1, with the identity of the D gene unclear. Sequencing was carried out using blood. The bases read TGTGCCAGTAGTGAACCAGGCCTGAACACTGAAGCTTTCTTT. It codes for CASSEPGLNTEAFF.